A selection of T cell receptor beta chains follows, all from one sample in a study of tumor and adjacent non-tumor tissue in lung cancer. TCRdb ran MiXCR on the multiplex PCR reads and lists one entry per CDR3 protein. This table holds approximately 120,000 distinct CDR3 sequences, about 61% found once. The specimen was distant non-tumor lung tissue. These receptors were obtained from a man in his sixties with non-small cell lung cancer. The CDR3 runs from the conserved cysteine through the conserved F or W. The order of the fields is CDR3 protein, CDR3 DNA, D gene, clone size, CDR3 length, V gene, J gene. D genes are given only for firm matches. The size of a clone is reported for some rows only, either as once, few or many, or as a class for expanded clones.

cdr3_aa: CAFSTPIIAGDNEQFF
cdr3_nt: TGTGCCTTCAGCACCCCGATAATAGCGGGAGACAATGAGCAGTTCTTC
d_call: TRBD2
clone_size: once
cdr3_length: 16
v_call: TRBV6-2/TRBV6-3
j_call: TRBJ2-1

cdr3_aa: CNASPVLEAFF
cdr3_nt: TGCAACGCCTCCCCCGTGCTTGAAGCTTTCTTT
d_call: NA
clone_size: NA
cdr3_length: 11
v_call: TRBV29-1
j_call: TRBJ1-1

cdr3_aa: CASSESVTGTSVTDMQYF
cdr3_nt: TGCGCCAGCAGTGAGTCGGTCACAGGTACCTCGGTTACAGATATGCAGTATTTT
d_call: NA
clone_size: NA
cdr3_length: 18
v_call: TRBV10-2
j_call: TRBJ2-3

cdr3_aa: CASSYDLWGSYNSPLHF
cdr3_nt: TGTGCCAGCAGTTACGACCTTTGGGGATCCTATAATTCACCCCTCCACTTT
d_call: NA
clone_size: many
cdr3_length: 17
v_call: TRBV6-6
j_call: TRBJ1-6

cdr3_aa: CASAGTRRGYDEQFF
cdr3_nt: TGTGCCTCTGCCGGGACCCGAAGGGGCTACGATGAGCAGTTCTTC
d_call: NA
clone_size: few
cdr3_length: 15
v_call: TRBV30
j_call: TRBJ2-1

cdr3_aa: CANSLEGLGNEQFF
cdr3_nt: TGTGCCAACAGCTTAGAGGGACTTGGCAATGAGCAGTTCTTC
d_call: NA
clone_size: NA
cdr3_length: 14
v_call: TRBV11-3
j_call: TRBJ2-1

cdr3_aa: CASSEGAGRSNQPQHF
cdr3_nt: TGTGCCAGCAGCGAAGGGGCAGGGCGTAGCAATCAGCCCCAGCATTTT
d_call: NA
clone_size: NA
cdr3_length: 16
v_call: TRBV5-6
j_call: TRBJ1-5

cdr3_aa: CATQAREVNTEAFF
cdr3_nt: TGTGCCACGCAAGCACGGGAAGTGAACACTGAAGCTTTCTTT
d_call: NA
clone_size: NA
cdr3_length: 14
v_call: TRBV10-3
j_call: TRBJ1-1

cdr3_aa: CASSLWAERRQETQYF
cdr3_nt: TGTGCCAGCAGCTTGTGGGCGGAGCGCCGCCAAGAGACCCAGTACTTC
d_call: NA
clone_size: few
cdr3_length: 16
v_call: TRBV5-6
j_call: TRBJ2-5

cdr3_aa: CASSVSGQEGNSPLHF
cdr3_nt: TGTGCCAGCAGCGTATCGGGACAGGAGGGTAATTCACCCCTCCACTTT
d_call: TRBD1
clone_size: once
cdr3_length: 16
v_call: TRBV9
j_call: TRBJ1-6

cdr3_aa: CASSPGGLVAFYTQYF
cdr3_nt: TGTGCCAGTAGTCCCGGAGGACTAGTCGCGTTCTATACGCAGTATTTT
d_call: TRBD2
clone_size: NA
cdr3_length: 16
v_call: TRBV19
j_call: TRBJ2-3

cdr3_aa: CASSHGTEARGYTF
cdr3_nt: TGTGCCAGCAGCCACGGGACAGAGGCGCGTGGCTATACCTTC
d_call: TRBD1
clone_size: NA
cdr3_length: 14
v_call: TRBV11-2
j_call: TRBJ1-2

cdr3_aa: CASGESPFPGLRGMYEQYF
cdr3_nt: TGTGCCAGCGGTGAATCGCCCTTTCCCGGCCTTCGAGGAATGTATGAGCAGTACTTC
d_call: NA
clone_size: NA
cdr3_length: 19
v_call: TRBV6-1
j_call: TRBJ2-7

cdr3_aa: CASSQEAGGWPQHF
cdr3_nt: TGTGCCAGCAGCCAAGAGGCCGGAGGCTGGCCCCAACATTTT
d_call: NA
clone_size: NA
cdr3_length: 14
v_call: TRBV4-2
j_call: TRBJ1-5

cdr3_aa: CVSSTWNDYTF
cdr3_nt: TGCGTCAGCAGTACATGGAATGACTACACCTTC
d_call: NA
clone_size: NA
cdr3_length: 11
v_call: TRBV10-2
j_call: TRBJ1-2

cdr3_aa: CASSLGQEYQPQHF
cdr3_nt: TGTGCCAGCAGCTTAGGACAAGAATACCAGCCCCAGCATTTT
d_call: NA
clone_size: NA
cdr3_length: 14
v_call: TRBV7-8
j_call: TRBJ1-5

cdr3_aa: CASSFTSGSSGGGGTDTQYF
cdr3_nt: TGTGCCAGCAGCTTTACCTCGGGTTCTAGCGGGGGGGGCGGCACAGATACGCAGTATTTT
d_call: TRBD2
clone_size: many
cdr3_length: 20
v_call: TRBV11-2
j_call: TRBJ2-3

cdr3_aa: CASSPGTSGSLDTWELFF
cdr3_nt: TGTGCCAGCAGTCCTGGAACTAGCGGGAGTCTGGACACCTGGGAGCTGTTTTTT
d_call: TRBD2
clone_size: NA
cdr3_length: 18
v_call: TRBV6-2/TRBV6-3
j_call: TRBJ2-2

cdr3_aa: CAMWGTGTNTDTQYF
cdr3_nt: TGTGCCATGTGGGGGACAGGGACCAACACAGATACGCAGTATTTT
d_call: TRBD1
clone_size: NA
cdr3_length: 15
v_call: TRBV10-3
j_call: TRBJ2-3

cdr3_aa: CASNRLAGGLGQFF
cdr3_nt: TGTGCCAGCAACCGCCTAGCGGGAGGGCTTGGGCAGTTCTTC
d_call: TRBD2
clone_size: NA
cdr3_length: 14
v_call: TRBV11-3
j_call: TRBJ2-1

cdr3_aa: CASNQGTRDYEQCF
cdr3_nt: TGCGCCAGCAACCAAGGAACCAGAGACTACGAGCAGTGCTTC
d_call: NA
clone_size: NA
cdr3_length: 14
v_call: TRBV4-3
j_call: TRBJ2-7

cdr3_aa: CASKQREAEELFF
cdr3_nt: TGTGCTAGCAAACAGCGGGAGGCCGAGGAGCTGTTTTTT
d_call: TRBD2
clone_size: NA
cdr3_length: 13
v_call: TRBV6-1
j_call: TRBJ2-2

cdr3_aa: CSVDPDRNQETQYF
cdr3_nt: TGCAGCGTTGATCCGGACAGGAACCAAGAGACCCAGTACTTC
d_call: TRBD1
clone_size: many
cdr3_length: 14
v_call: TRBV29-1
j_call: TRBJ2-5

cdr3_aa: CTSRSGRDYGYTF
cdr3_nt: TGTACCAGCAGGTCGGGACGGGACTATGGCTACACCTTC
d_call: NA
clone_size: NA
cdr3_length: 13
v_call: TRBV6-1
j_call: TRBJ1-2

cdr3_aa: CASSLGQGADTQYF
cdr3_nt: TGTGCCAGCAGCTTGGGTCAGGGGGCAGATACGCAGTATTTT
d_call: TRBD1
clone_size: many
cdr3_length: 14
v_call: TRBV5-8
j_call: TRBJ2-3

cdr3_aa: CASSDTGARQPQHF
cdr3_nt: TGTGCCAGCAGTGACACAGGGGCGCGGCAGCCCCAGCATTTT
d_call: TRBD1
clone_size: NA
cdr3_length: 14
v_call: TRBV12-3/TRBV12-4
j_call: TRBJ1-5

cdr3_aa: CSVSAGKGITNNIQYF
cdr3_nt: TGCAGCGTCTCTGCAGGCAAGGGTATAACCAACAACATTCAGTACTTC
d_call: NA
clone_size: NA
cdr3_length: 16
v_call: TRBV29-1
j_call: TRBJ2-4

cdr3_aa: CASSPPSGENTDTQYF
cdr3_nt: TGTGCCAGCAGTCCGCCCTCTGGGGAGAACACAGATACGCAGTATTTT
d_call: NA
clone_size: many
cdr3_length: 16
v_call: TRBV12-3/TRBV12-4
j_call: TRBJ2-3

cdr3_aa: CASSARPDSYYEQYF
cdr3_nt: TGCGCCAGCAGCGCACGACCGGACAGTTACTACGAGCAGTACTTC
d_call: NA
clone_size: many
cdr3_length: 15
v_call: TRBV5-1
j_call: TRBJ2-7

cdr3_aa: CASGDSYEQYF
cdr3_nt: TGCGCCAGCGGGGACAGCTACGAGCAGTACTTC
d_call: TRBD1
clone_size: medium-sized
cdr3_length: 11
v_call: TRBV10-2
j_call: TRBJ2-7

cdr3_aa: CASSPGVAGREEQFF
cdr3_nt: TGTGCCAGCAGCCCGGGAGTAGCGGGACGAGAGGAGCAGTTCTTC
d_call: TRBD2
clone_size: NA
cdr3_length: 15
v_call: TRBV7-9
j_call: TRBJ2-1

cdr3_aa: CASSDWGRGGSQPQYF
cdr3_nt: TGTGCCAGCAGTGATTGGGGCAGGGGGGGTAGCCAGCCGCAGTATTTT
d_call: NA
clone_size: few
cdr3_length: 16
v_call: TRBV6-1
j_call: TRBJ2-3